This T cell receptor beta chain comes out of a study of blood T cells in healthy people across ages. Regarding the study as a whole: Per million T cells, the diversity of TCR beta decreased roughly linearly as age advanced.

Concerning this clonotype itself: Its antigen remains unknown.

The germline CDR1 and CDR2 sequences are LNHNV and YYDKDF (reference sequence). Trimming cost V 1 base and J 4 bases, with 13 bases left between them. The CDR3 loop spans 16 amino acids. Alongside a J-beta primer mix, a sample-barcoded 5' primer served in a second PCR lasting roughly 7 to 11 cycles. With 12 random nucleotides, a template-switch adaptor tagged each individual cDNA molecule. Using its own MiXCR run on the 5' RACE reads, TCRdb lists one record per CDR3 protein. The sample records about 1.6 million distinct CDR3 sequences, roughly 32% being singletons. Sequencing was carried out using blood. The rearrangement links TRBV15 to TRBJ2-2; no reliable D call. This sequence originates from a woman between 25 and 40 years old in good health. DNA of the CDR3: TGTGCCACCAGCAGAGTACCGCCTTCTAGCACCGGGGAGCTGTTTTTT. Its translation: CATSRVPPSSTGELFF.